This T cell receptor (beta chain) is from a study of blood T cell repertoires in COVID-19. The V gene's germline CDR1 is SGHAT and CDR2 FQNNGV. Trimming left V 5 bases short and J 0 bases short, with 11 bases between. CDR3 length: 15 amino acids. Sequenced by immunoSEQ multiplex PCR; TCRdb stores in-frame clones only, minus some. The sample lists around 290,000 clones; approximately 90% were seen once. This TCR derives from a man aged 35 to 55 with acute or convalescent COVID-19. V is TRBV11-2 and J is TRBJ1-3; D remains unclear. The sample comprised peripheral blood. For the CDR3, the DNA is TGTGCCAGCAGCCCCGACGACTACTCTGGAAACACCATATATTTT. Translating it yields CASSPDDYSGNTIYF.